This paragraph reports one TCR beta chain. The CDR3 loop spans 16 amino acids. Germline V gene data show CDR1 as SGHRS and CDR2 as YFSETQ. Trimming removed 0 bases from V and 4 bases from J, with 14 bases in between. The sample comes from a study of blood T cell repertoires in COVID-19. Looking at the study overall: Acute-phase and convalescent COVID-19 samples originated in the United States, Italy and Spain.

As handled by the study authors: Counts of nucleated cells, estimated from reference gene primer amplification, were obtained. Only in-frame clones appear in the TCRdb table, and some are missing; sequencing was by immunoSEQ multiplex PCR. The V and J calls and clone size are taken from that table; D and trimming were inferred from the DNA. The data contain fewer than 250,000 clones, around 82% of them singletons. This chain uses TRBV5-1 with TRBJ1-3; a possible D gene is TRBD1 (6 bases). The sequenced sample was peripheral blood. This sequence originates from a woman in her seventies with acute or convalescent COVID-19. The CDR3 region is CASSLAGTRGGNTIYF. CDR3 sequence (DNA): TGCGCCAGCAGCTTGGCAGGGACAAGGGGAGGAAACACCATATATTTT. Full variable domain (remainder filled in from reference TRBV5-1 and TRBJ1-3): KAGVTQTPRYLIKTRGQQVTLSCSPISGHRSVSWYQQTPGQGLQFLFEYFSETQRNKGNFPGRFSGRQFSNSRSEMNVSTLELGDSALYLCASSLAGTRGGNTIYFGEGSWLTVV.